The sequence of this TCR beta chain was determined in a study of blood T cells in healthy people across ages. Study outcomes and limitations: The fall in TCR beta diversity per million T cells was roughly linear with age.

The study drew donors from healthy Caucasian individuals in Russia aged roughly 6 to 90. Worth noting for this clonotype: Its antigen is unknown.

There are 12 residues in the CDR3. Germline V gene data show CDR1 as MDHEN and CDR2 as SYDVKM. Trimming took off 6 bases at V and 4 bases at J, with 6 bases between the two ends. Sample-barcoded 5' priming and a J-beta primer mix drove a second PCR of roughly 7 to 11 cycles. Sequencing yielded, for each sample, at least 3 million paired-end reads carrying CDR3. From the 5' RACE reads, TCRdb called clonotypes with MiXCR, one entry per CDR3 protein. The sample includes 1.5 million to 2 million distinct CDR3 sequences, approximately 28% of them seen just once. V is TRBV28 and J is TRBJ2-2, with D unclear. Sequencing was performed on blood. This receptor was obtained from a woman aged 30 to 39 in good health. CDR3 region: CASSGSTGELFF. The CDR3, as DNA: TGTGCCAGCAGCGGTAGCACCGGGGAGCTGTTTTTT.